The 20 T cell receptor beta chains in this list originate from one sample, sequenced in a study of blood T cell repertoires in COVID-19. Some clones are missing from TCRdb's copy, which holds only in-frame ones; the method was immunoSEQ multiplex PCR. The sample lists about 280,000 clones; roughly 80% were seen once. Sequenced input: PBMCs or T cells enriched from blood (not recorded which). These receptors were obtained from a middle-aged man who had been exposed to COVID-19.

The V gene is TRBV11-2, the J gene TRBJ1-2; a weak D match, TRBD1 (5 bases). V was shortened by 5 bases and J by 3 bases, with 10 bases between the two germline ends. CDR1 is SGHAT and CDR2 is FQNNGV in the germline V gene. This CDR3 is 13 amino acids long. In DNA, the CDR3 is TGTGCCAGCAGCCGCGGGACGTACTATGGCTACACCTTC. Translated: CASSRGTYYGYTF.

The V call is TRBV19, the J call TRBJ1-1; tentatively, D is TRBD1 (6 bases). Germline assignment: CDR1 LNHDA and CDR2 SQIVND (reference sequence). The CDR3 is 14 residues long. V dropped 6 bases and J dropped 3 bases, with 14 bases sitting between them. The CDR3, as DNA: TGTGCCAGTAGGTGGGGGGGCCGGGACACTGAAGCTTTCTTT. Encoded protein: CASRWGGRDTEAFF.

V usage is TRBV5-6 and J usage is TRBJ2-2, with 8 bases fitting TRBD1. Germline lookup yields CDR1 SGHDT and CDR2 YYEEEE. The CDR3 runs to 15 residues. V shed 4 bases and J 6 bases; nucleotides not matched to a gene: 8. The DNA for the CDR3 is TGTGCCAGCAGCCTCCAGGGGGCAAAGGCCGGGGAGCTGTTTTTT. As protein: CASSLQGAKAGELFF. Drawing the rest from reference TRBV5-6 and TRBJ2-2, the complete variable domain is DAGVTQSPTHLIKTRGQQVTLRCSPKSGHDTVSWYQQALGQGPQFIFQYYEEEERQRGNFPDRFSGHQFPNYSSELNVNALLLGDSALYLCASSLQGAKAGELFFGEGSRLTVL.

V is TRBV9 and J is TRBJ2-4; TRBD2 aligns across 13 bases. Trimming removed 3 bases from V and 0 bases from J; junction bases left unmatched: 9. Germline assignment: CDR1 SGDLS and CDR2 YYNGEE. The CDR3 runs 19 residues. In nucleotides, the CDR3 is TGTGCCAGCAGCGACCCGGGACTAGCGGGACCGCTAGCCAAAAACATTCAGTACTTC. Protein: CASSDPGLAGPLAKNIQYF. Supplemented by reference TRBV9 and TRBJ2-4, the full variable domain reads DSGVTQTPKHLITATGQRVTLRCSPRSGDLSVYWYQQSLDQGLQFLIQYYNGEERAKGNILERFSAQQFPDLHSELNLSSLELGDSALYFCASSDPGLAGPLAKNIQYFGAGTRLSVL.

The genes are TRBV28 and TRBJ1-4, with no clear D. Trimming stripped 5 bases from V and 0 bases from J, with 4 bases between. CDR1 MDHEN and CDR2 SYDVKM come from the germline V gene. The CDR3 has 13 amino acids. The CDR3 region is CASSPTTNEKLFF. Written as DNA, the CDR3 is TGTGCCAGCAGTCCCACAACTAATGAAAAACTGTTTTTT.

This chain links TRBV23-1 with TRBJ1-1; 9 bases are a match to TRBD1. TRBV23-1 is labeled an ORF, and its function is uncertain. The CDR3 runs 16 residues. The V gene end was trimmed by 3 bases and the J gene end by 4 bases; junction bases not matched to a gene: 9. The CDR3 coding sequence is TGCGCCAGCAGTCAGCCTGGGACAGGGCAAGGCACTGAAGCTTTCTTT. Protein sequence: CASSQPGTGQGTEAFF.

The chain is built from TRBV2 and TRBJ2-7, with D unclear. The CDR3 length is 11 residues. Per germline, CDR1 SNHLY and CDR2 FYNNEI. The CDR3 loop reads CATARSYEQYF. CDR3 nucleotides: TGTGCAACAGCCCGCAGCTACGAGCAGTACTTC.

This chain connects TRBV10-3 to TRBJ2-2, with 9 nucleotides matching TRBD2. The CDR3 contains 15 residues. Unmatched junction bases numbered 4, after V lost 7 bases and J lost 1 base. In germline, CDR1 is ENHRY, CDR2 SYGVKD. The CDR3 DNA is TGTGCCATCACTCCGACTAGCGGGAACACCGGGGAGCTGTTTTTT. Translation gives CAITPTSGNTGELFF.

The chain links TRBV3-1 (or the pseudogene TRBV3-2) to TRBJ2-1, with 7 bases fitting TRBD2. Germline V gives CDR1 LGHDT, CDR2 YNNKEL (reference sequence). The CDR3 has 16 amino acids. Trimming at V came to 1 base and at J to 4 bases, leaving 7 bases not matched to a gene. The CDR3, as DNA: TGTGCCAGCAGCCAAGGGGGAGGGCGCCTTTACAATGAGCAGTTCTTC. Protein sequence: CASSQGGGRLYNEQFF.

The V and J genes are TRBV7-7 and TRBJ2-7; 7 bases are a match to TRBD2. The CDR3 loop spans 16 amino acids. CDR1 SSHAT and CDR2 FNYEAQ come from the germline V gene (reference sequence). CDR3 amino acids: CALIAGSGDKQYEQYF. The CDR3 DNA sequence: TGTGCTTTGATAGCGGGTAGCGGAGACAAACAGTACGAGCAGTACTTC.

The V call is TRBV11-3, the J call TRBJ2-5; TRBD2 aligns across 9 bases. The J segment lost 5 bases and the V segment lost 6 bases, leaving 7 bases of the junction unmatched. Germline-derived CDR1 and CDR2 are SGHNT and YENEEA. The CDR3 spans 14 residues. CDR3 bases: TGTGCCAGCAGTTCAGCGGGAGGTTGGGAGACCCAGTACTTC. Protein: CASSSAGGWETQYF.

J is TRBJ2-7 and V is TRBV7-9; TRBD1 aligns across 8 bases. Germline V gene lookup returns CDR1 SEHNR and CDR2 FQNEAQ (reference sequence). Trimming cost V 5 bases and J 1 base; bases outside gene matches: 7. CDR3 length equals 15 residues. The CDR3: CASSDGQGASYEQYF. DNA for the CDR3: TGTGCCAGCAGCGACGGACAGGGTGCATCCTACGAGCAGTACTTC.

This sequence joins TRBV25-1 and TRBJ1-6; perhaps TRBD1 as D (5 bases). V was shortened by 5 bases and J by 8 bases, with 13 bases between the two germline ends. CDR1 and CDR2 from the germline V gene are MGHDK and SYGVNS. CDR3 length equals 14 residues. CDR3 protein: CASSLQAGDSPLHF. The DNA of the CDR3 is TGTGCCAGCAGTCTCCAGGCGGGGGATTCACCCCTCCACTTT. The full variable domain, with the rest looked up from reference TRBV25-1 and TRBJ1-6, is EADIYQTPRYLVIGTGKKITLECSQTMGHDKMYWYQQDPGMELHLIHYSYGVNSTEKGDLSSESTVSRIRTEHFPLTLESARPSHTSQYLCASSLQAGDSPLHFGNGTRLTVT.

This clone appeared once. The genes are TRBV29-1 and TRBJ2-1; a possible D gene is TRBD1 (6 bases). Germline V gene lookup returns CDR1 SQVTM and CDR2 ANQGSEA. The CDR3 has 16 amino acids. The V gene lost 6 bases and the J gene lost 7 bases, with 25 bases spanning the gap. Here the CDR3 DNA reads TGCAGCGTGGGCCCCACGGGACACTGGATGGTAAATGAGCAGTTCTTC. Its protein is CSVGPTGHWMVNEQFF.

The rearrangement joins TRBV5-8 to TRBJ1-1, with a tentative D call TRBD1 (5 bases). The CDR3 covers 15 residues. Germline V CDR1 and CDR2: SGHTS, YDEGEE. Trimming removed 0 bases at V and 4 bases at J, with 13 bases between. Written as DNA, the CDR3 is TGTGCCAGCAGCTTGGTCTTGGGGGGGGTCACTGAAGCTTTCTTT. It is translated as CASSLVLGGVTEAFF.

This clone appeared once. This rearrangement joins TRBV5-1 to TRBJ2-2; 13 nucleotides agree with TRBD2. Germline-derived CDR1 and CDR2 are SGHRS and YFSETQ. This CDR3 spans 18 amino acids. The V gene end was trimmed by 1 base and the J gene end by 0 bases; junction bases not matched to a gene: 3. The DNA for the CDR3 is TGCGCCAGCAGCTTGCGGACTAGCGGGAGATCGAACACCGGGGAGCTGTTTTTT. This codes for CASSLRTSGRSNTGELFF.

The chain joins TRBV19 to TRBJ1-2, with 12 bases identical to TRBD1. J gave up 8 bases and V 9 bases, and 10 bases lay outside the gene matches. The germline gives CDR1 LNHDA, CDR2 SQIVND (reference sequence). CDR3 size: 14 residues. The CDR3 spells CASYPGQGARGYTF. CDR3 in DNA: TGTGCCAGCTACCCGGGACAGGGGGCAAGAGGCTACACCTTC.

The J gene is TRBJ2-7, the V gene TRBV20-1; weak D call: TRBD1 (6 bases). Trimming pared 3 bases from V and 4 bases from J, leaving 13 bases between. This CDR3 region has 13 residues. Germline CDR1 is DFQATT and CDR2 is SNEGSKA (reference sequence). Written as DNA, the CDR3 is TGCAGTGCTAGTCCGGGACATATGTACGAGCAGTACTTC. Its translation: CSASPGHMYEQYF.

Written as DNA, the CDR3 is TGTGCCAGTAAGACCGCACAGCTCTATGGCTACACCTTC. Its translation is CASKTAQLYGYTF. J is TRBJ1-2 and V is TRBV19; D is uncertain. The V end was cut by 7 bases, the J end by 4 bases, with 13 bases between. This CDR3 has 13 residues. From germline, CDR1 is LNHDA and CDR2 SQIVND (reference sequence).

The rearrangement links TRBV24-1 to TRBJ2-3, with 11 bases aligning to TRBD2. This CDR3 spans 13 amino acids. The V segment lost 3 bases and the J segment 11 bases; nucleotides outside the gene matches: 3. Germline values: CDR1 KGHDR, CDR2 SFDVKD. In DNA, the CDR3 is TGTGCCACCAGTGATCTCACTAGCGGGAGGCAGTATTTT. Translation gives CATSDLTSGRQYF.